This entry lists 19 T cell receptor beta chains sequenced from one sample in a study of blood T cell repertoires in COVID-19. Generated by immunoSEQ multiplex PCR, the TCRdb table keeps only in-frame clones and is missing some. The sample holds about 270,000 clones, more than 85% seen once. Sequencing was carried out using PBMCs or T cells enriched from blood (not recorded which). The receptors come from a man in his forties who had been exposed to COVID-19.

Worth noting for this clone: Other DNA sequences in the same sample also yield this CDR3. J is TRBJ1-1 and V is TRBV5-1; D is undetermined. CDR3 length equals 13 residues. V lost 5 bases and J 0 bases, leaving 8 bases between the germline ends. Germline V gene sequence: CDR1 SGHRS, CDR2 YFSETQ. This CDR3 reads CASSLTVNTEAFF. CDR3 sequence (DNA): TGCGCCAGCAGTTTAACGGTGAACACTGAAGCTTTCTTT.

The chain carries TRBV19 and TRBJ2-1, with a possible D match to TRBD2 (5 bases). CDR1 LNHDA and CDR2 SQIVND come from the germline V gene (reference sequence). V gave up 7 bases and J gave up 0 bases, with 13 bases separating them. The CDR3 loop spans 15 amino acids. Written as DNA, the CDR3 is TGTGCCAGTAAGTCTGGCGGGTACTCCTACAATGAGCAGTTCTTC. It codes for CASKSGGYSYNEQFF.

The DNA of the CDR3 is TGTGCCAGCAGCTTAATGTTGGCATGGGCGGGAGAAAGGTACGAGCAGTACTTC. It codes for CASSLMLAWAGERYEQYF. V usage is TRBV13 and J usage is TRBJ2-7; 7 nucleotides agree with TRBD2. Germline V gene data show CDR1 as PRHDT and CDR2 as FYEKMQ (reference sequence). CDR3 length: 18 amino acids. Losses at the gene ends were 2 bases for V and 4 bases for J; bases not matched to a gene: 17.

The CDR3 bases are TGTGCCAGCAGTTTTTTTGGGGGGAGCTACAATGAGCAGTTCTTC. Protein product: CASSFFGGSYNEQFF. V gene TRBV27 combines with J gene TRBJ2-1; TRBD2 is a possible D gene (6 bases). Germline V lookup: CDR1 MNHEY, CDR2 SMNVEV (reference sequence). Trimming took 3 bases from V and 3 from J, leaving 12 bases between them. This CDR3 comprises 15 residues.

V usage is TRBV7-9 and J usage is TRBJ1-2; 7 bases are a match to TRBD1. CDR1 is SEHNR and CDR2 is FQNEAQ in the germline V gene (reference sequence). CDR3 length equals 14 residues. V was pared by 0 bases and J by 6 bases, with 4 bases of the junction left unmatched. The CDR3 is CASSLADRADGYTF. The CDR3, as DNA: TGTGCCAGCAGCTTAGCAGACAGGGCAGATGGCTACACCTTC.

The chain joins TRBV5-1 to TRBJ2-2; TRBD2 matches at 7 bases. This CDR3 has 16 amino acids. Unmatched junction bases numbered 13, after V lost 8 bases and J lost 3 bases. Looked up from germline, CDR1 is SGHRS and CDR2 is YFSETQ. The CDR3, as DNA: TGCGCCAGTTGCTTCCGGCCGGGAGGAGACACCGGGGAGCTGTTTTTT. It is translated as CASCFRPGGDTGELFF.

The DNA for the CDR3 is TGTGCCAGCAGCTTCTCAGGGCGCTATCAGCCCCAGCATTTT. It encodes CASSFSGRYQPQHF. The rearrangement links TRBV7-9 to TRBJ1-5, with D possibly being TRBD1 (5 bases). V was clipped by 3 bases and J by 5 bases, with 11 bases between them. Germline V gene lookup returns CDR1 SEHNR and CDR2 FQNEAQ (reference sequence). This CDR3 contains 14 residues.

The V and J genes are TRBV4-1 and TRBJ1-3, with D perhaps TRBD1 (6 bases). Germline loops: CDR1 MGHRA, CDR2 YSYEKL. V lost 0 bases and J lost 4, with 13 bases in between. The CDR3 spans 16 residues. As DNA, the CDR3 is TGCGCCAGCAGCCAAGAAGGGGGAGCGCTAGGAAACACCATATATTTT. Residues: CASSQEGGALGNTIYF.

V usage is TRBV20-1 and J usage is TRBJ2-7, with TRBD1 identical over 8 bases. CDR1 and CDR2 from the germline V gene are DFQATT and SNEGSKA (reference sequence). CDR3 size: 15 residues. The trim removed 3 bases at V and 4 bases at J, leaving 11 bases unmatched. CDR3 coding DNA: TGCAGTGCTAGTTCTCTGTTCAGGGGGCAATACGAGCAGTACTTC. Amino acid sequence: CSASSLFRGQYEQYF.

Here the CDR3 DNA reads TGTGCCAGCTCACCTGGTCTAGCGGGAGAGACCCAGTACTTC. It yields the protein CASSPGLAGETQYF. This chain connects TRBV18 to TRBJ2-5; 8 bases are shared with TRBD2. The V gene end was trimmed by 3 bases and the J gene end by 4 bases; junction bases not matched to a gene: 4. This CDR3 region has 14 residues. Germline-derived CDR1 and CDR2 are KGHSH and LQKENI. Together with reference TRBV18 and TRBJ2-5, the CDR3 gives the full variable domain: NAGVMQNPRHLVRRRGQEARLRCSPMKGHSHVYWYRQLPEEGLKFMVYLQKENIIDESGMPKERFSAEFPKEGPSILRIQQVVRGDSAAYFCASSPGLAGETQYFGPGTRLLVL.

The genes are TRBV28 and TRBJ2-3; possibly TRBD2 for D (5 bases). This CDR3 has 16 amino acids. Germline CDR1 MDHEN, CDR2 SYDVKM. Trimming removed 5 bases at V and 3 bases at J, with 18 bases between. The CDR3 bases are TGTGCCAGCAGTGTACGCGGGCTGGTAAGGACAGATACGCAGTATTTT. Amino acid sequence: CASSVRGLVRTDTQYF.

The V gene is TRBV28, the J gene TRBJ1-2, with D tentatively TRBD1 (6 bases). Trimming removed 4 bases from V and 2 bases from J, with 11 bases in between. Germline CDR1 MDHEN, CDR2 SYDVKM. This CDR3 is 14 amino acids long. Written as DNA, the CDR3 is TGTGCCAGCAGTTGGGGGGGCCAAAACTATGGCTACACCTTC. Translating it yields CASSWGGQNYGYTF.

The CDR3 loop reads CASSLEAGFSYGYTF. The CDR3 nucleotides read TGCGCCAGCAGCTTGGAAGCAGGATTCTCCTACGGCTACACCTTC. The chain uses TRBV5-1 and TRBJ1-2, with D uncertain. The germline V gene encodes CDR1 SGHRS and CDR2 YFSETQ. The CDR3 has 15 amino acids. The V gene lost 0 bases and the J gene lost 8 bases, with 17 bases spanning the gap.

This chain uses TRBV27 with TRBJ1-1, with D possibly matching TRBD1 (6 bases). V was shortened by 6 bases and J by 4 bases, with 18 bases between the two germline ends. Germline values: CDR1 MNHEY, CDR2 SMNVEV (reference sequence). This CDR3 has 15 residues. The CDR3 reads CASSPRGFGGTEAFF. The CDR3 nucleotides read TGTGCCAGCAGCCCCAGGGGTTTCGGCGGCACTGAAGCTTTCTTT.

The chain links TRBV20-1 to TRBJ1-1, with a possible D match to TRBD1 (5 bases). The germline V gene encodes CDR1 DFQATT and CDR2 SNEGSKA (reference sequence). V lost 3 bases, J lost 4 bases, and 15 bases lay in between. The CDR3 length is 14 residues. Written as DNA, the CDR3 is TGCAGTGCTAGTATGCCAGGGTTGGGCACTGAAGCTTTCTTT. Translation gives CSASMPGLGTEAFF.

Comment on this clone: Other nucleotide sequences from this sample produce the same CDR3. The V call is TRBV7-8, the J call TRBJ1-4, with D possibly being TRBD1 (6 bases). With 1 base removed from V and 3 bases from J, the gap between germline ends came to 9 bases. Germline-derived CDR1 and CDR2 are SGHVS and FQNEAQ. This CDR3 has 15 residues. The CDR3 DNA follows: TGTGCCAGCAGCTTAGAGGCAGGGGCTAATGAAAAACTGTTTTTT. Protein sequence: CASSLEAGANEKLFF.

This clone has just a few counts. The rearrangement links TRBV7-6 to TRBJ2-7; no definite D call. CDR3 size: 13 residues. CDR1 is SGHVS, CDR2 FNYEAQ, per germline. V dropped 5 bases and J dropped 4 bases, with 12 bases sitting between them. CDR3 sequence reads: CASSPLSAYEQYF. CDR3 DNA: TGTGCCAGCAGCCCCCTTAGTGCGTACGAGCAGTACTTC.

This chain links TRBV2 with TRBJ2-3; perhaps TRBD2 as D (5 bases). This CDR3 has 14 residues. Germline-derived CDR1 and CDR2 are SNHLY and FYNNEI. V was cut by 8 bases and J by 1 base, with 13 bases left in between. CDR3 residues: CASRPAAGTDTQYF. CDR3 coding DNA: TGTGCCAGCCGCCCAGCGGCGGGCACAGATACGCAGTATTTT.

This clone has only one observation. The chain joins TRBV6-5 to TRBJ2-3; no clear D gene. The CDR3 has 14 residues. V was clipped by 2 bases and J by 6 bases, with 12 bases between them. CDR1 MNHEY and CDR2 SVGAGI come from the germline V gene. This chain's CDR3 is CASSYTLTGDTQYF. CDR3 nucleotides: TGTGCCAGCAGTTACACCTTGACTGGGGATACGCAGTATTTT.